The 26 T cell receptor beta chains presented below share a single source sample, sequenced in a study of blood T cell repertoires in COVID-19. Profiling relied on immunoSEQ multiplex PCR, and the TCRdb table lists in-frame clones only, not all of them. The sample comprises around 140,000 clones, about nine tenths of which are singletons, and about 4.1% rests with the top ten. Specimen: PBMCs or T cells enriched from blood (not recorded which). The origin of the receptors is a man aged 50 or older who had recovered from COVID-19.

The rearrangement links TRBV6-4 to TRBJ2-1; D not certain. Trimming removed 0 bases from V and 12 bases from J, with 12 bases in between. Germline CDR1 MRHNA, CDR2 SNTAGT. The length of the CDR3 is 13 residues. CDR3 DNA: TGTGCCAGCAGTGACTCATCGCTAGGCGGGCAGTTCTTC. As protein: CASSDSSLGGQFF.

V usage is TRBV3-1 (or the pseudogene TRBV3-2) and J usage is TRBJ2-5; TRBD2 agrees at 8 bases. The CDR3 consists of 16 residues. V lost 3 bases to trimming and J lost 4 bases; unmatched junction nucleotides: 10. CDR1 is LGHDT, CDR2 YNNKEL, per germline (reference sequence). The CDR3 loop reads CASSHLGGGYGETQYF. The CDR3 nucleotides read TGTGCCAGCAGCCACCTTGGCGGGGGGTACGGAGAGACCCAGTACTTC.

The J gene is TRBJ1-1, the V gene TRBV30, with 10 bases identical to TRBD1. The V gene end was trimmed by 1 base and the J gene end by 2 bases; junction bases not matched to a gene: 10. The V gene's germline CDR1 is GTSNPN and CDR2 SVGIG (reference sequence). The CDR3 has 17 amino acids. CDR3 residues: CAWSGVRDRGLNTEAFF. DNA of the CDR3: TGTGCCTGGAGTGGGGTTAGGGACAGGGGCCTTAACACTGAAGCTTTCTTT.

The chain couples TRBV19 to TRBJ1-5, with D hard to call. Trimming removed 0 bases at V and 5 bases at J, with 8 bases between. The CDR3 length is 14 residues. From germline, CDR1 is LNHDA and CDR2 SQIVND (reference sequence). CDR3 region: CASSIDGEDQPQHF. The CDR3 DNA is TGTGCCAGTAGTATAGACGGGGAGGATCAGCCCCAGCATTTT.

The rearrangement links TRBV24-1 to TRBJ2-1; 8 bases agree with TRBD2. V was clipped by 2 bases and J by 4 bases; unmatched bases: 6. Germline V lookup: CDR1 KGHDR, CDR2 SFDVKD. This CDR3 spans 16 amino acids. The DNA for the CDR3 is TGTGCCACCAGTGATTCAACCCCTAGCGGGTACAATGAGCAGTTCTTC. This translates into CATSDSTPSGYNEQFF.

The chain couples TRBV19 to TRBJ2-7; 7 bases fit TRBD1. The trim removed 5 bases at V and 3 bases at J, leaving 4 bases unmatched. Per the germline V gene, CDR1 is LNHDA and CDR2 is SQIVND (reference sequence). The CDR3 spans 13 residues. CDR3 sequence reads: CASSVQGNYEQYF. As DNA, the CDR3 is TGTGCCAGTAGTGTACAGGGGAACTACGAGCAGTACTTC. Full variable domain (remainder filled in from reference TRBV19 and TRBJ2-7): DGGITQSPKYLFRKEGQNVTLSCEQNLNHDAMYWYRQDPGQGLRLIYYSQIVNDFQKGDIAEGYSVSREKKESFPLTVTSAQKNPTAFYLCASSVQGNYEQYFGPGTRLTVT.

The chain is built from TRBV7-9 and TRBJ2-3; D is unresolved. The CDR3 runs 14 residues. V dropped 4 bases and J dropped 4 bases, with 12 bases sitting between them. CDR1 is SEHNR, CDR2 FQNEAQ, per germline (reference sequence). Written as DNA, the CDR3 is TGTGCCAGCAGCTCACCTAGTACGGCAGATACGCAGTATTTT. As protein: CASSSPSTADTQYF.

The rearrangement links TRBV28 to TRBJ1-2; 11 nucleotides match TRBD1. J gave up 4 bases and V 7 bases, and 8 bases lay outside the gene matches. The V gene's germline CDR1 is MDHEN and CDR2 SYDVKM. The CDR3 is 15 amino acids. Here the CDR3 DNA reads TGTGCCAGCACTTCCGGGACAGGGGGACTCTATGGCTACACCTTC. This encodes CASTSGTGGLYGYTF.

CDR3 DNA: TGTGCCACCAGCAGAGGTATTGGAGGGAATGAGCAGTTCTTC. It encodes CATSRGIGGNEQFF. The chain carries TRBV15 and TRBJ2-1; weak D call: TRBD2 (6 bases). The germline V and J ends were trimmed by 1 base and 7 bases, with 11 bases remaining between them. Germline lookup yields CDR1 LNHNV and CDR2 YYDKDF (reference sequence). This CDR3 has 14 residues.

The rearrangement links TRBV23-1 to TRBJ1-1, with D possibly TRBD1 on 5 matching bases. TRBV23-1 has ORF status, its function being uncertain. Trimming pared 0 bases from V and 1 base from J, leaving 9 bases between. The CDR3 length is 15 residues. The CDR3 DNA reads TGCGCCAGCAGTCAATCGTGTGACAGGAACACTGAAGCTTTCTTT. Translating it yields CASSQSCDRNTEAFF.

V gene TRBV29-1 combines with J gene TRBJ2-3, with a weak D call TRBD2 (6 bases). The V gene's germline CDR1 is SQVTM and CDR2 ANQGSEA. The CDR3 runs to 14 residues. The V end lost 6 bases, the J end lost 6 bases, and 19 bases lay between the germline ends. The CDR3 DNA reads TGCAGCGTGGAACCTCCGGGACTCCAGGATACGCAGTATTTT. This codes for CSVEPPGLQDTQYF.

The CDR3 region is CASSRGGHSTDTQYF. The CDR3 nucleotides are TGTGCCAGCAGTAGGGGGGGCCACAGCACAGATACGCAGTATTTT. This chain joins TRBV6-5 and TRBJ2-3; perhaps TRBD2 as D (7 bases). This CDR3 has 15 amino acids. Between the trimmed V and J ends, which lost 5 bases and 0 bases, there was a span of 12 bases. Germline CDR1 and CDR2: MNHEY and SVGAGI.

The rearrangement links TRBV28 to TRBJ2-3, with D perhaps TRBD1 (6 bases). V was shortened by 5 bases and J by 1 base, with 13 bases between the two germline ends. The V gene's germline CDR1 is MDHEN and CDR2 SYDVKM. This CDR3 region has 15 residues. This chain's CDR3 is CASSPTDRGTDTQYF. CDR3 DNA: TGTGCCAGCAGTCCGACGGACAGAGGCACAGATACGCAGTATTTT.

The sample holds one count of this clone. The rearrangement joins TRBV3-1 (or the pseudogene TRBV3-2) to TRBJ2-3; no clear D gene. Trimming cost V 0 bases and J 4 bases, with 11 bases left between them. This CDR3 region has 15 residues. The germline V gene has CDR1 LGHDT and CDR2 YNNKEL (reference sequence). The CDR3 nucleotides read TGTGCCAGCAGCCAAGATCTCAGGTTTCCAGATACGCAGTATTTT. Its translation: CASSQDLRFPDTQYF.

The chain has TRBV18 and TRBJ2-5, with D perhaps TRBD1 (6 bases). From germline, CDR1 is KGHSH and CDR2 LQKENI. The CDR3 loop spans 14 amino acids. V was cut by 4 bases and J by 4 bases, with 13 bases left in between. The DNA for the CDR3 is TGTGCCAGCTCACTACAGGGATTGGTAGAGACCCAGTACTTC. Protein: CASSLQGLVETQYF.

This chain joins TRBV9 and TRBJ2-7; D uncertain. Germline V CDR1 and CDR2: SGDLS, YYNGEE. The V and J ends lost 0 bases and 3 bases respectively, with 7 bases between them. The length of the CDR3 is 13 residues. CDR3 in amino acids: CASSVEPYYEQYF. CDR3 DNA: TGTGCCAGCAGCGTAGAGCCGTACTACGAGCAGTACTTC. The whole variable domain, remainder taken from reference TRBV9 and TRBJ2-7, is DSGVTQTPKHLITATGQRVTLRCSPRSGDLSVYWYQQSLDQGLQFLIQYYNGEERAKGNILERFSAQQFPDLHSELNLSSLELGDSALYFCASSVEPYYEQYFGPGTRLTVT.

This chain connects TRBV12-3 or TRBV12-4 to TRBJ1-2; a weak D match, TRBD1 (5 bases). Between the trimmed V and J ends, which lost 7 bases and 4 bases, there was a span of 7 bases. CDR3 length: 11 residues. Here the CDR3 reads CASTRAYGYTF. The CDR3 DNA is TGTGCCAGCACCAGGGCCTATGGCTACACCTTC.

This sequence joins TRBV18 and TRBJ1-2, with TRBD1 matching 9 bases. J lost 8 bases, V lost 3 bases, and 7 bases had no gene match. Germline values: CDR1 KGHSH, CDR2 LQKENI. This CDR3 spans 14 amino acids. For the CDR3, the DNA is TGTGCCAGCTCACCCGATAGGACAGGGGACGGCTACACCTTC. This translates into CASSPDRTGDGYTF.

This clone has just one count. J is TRBJ1-1 and V is TRBV6-4, with D maybe TRBD1 (6 bases). V lost 6 bases and J 5 bases, leaving 19 bases between the germline ends. Germline V gene sequence: CDR1 MRHNA, CDR2 SNTAGT. CDR3 size: 15 residues. CDR3 protein: CASRREQGGVTEAFF. CDR3 nucleotides: TGTGCCAGCAGAAGGGAACAGGGTGGAGTGACTGAAGCTTTCTTT.

The rearrangement uses TRBV9 and TRBJ1-5, with 7 bases identical to TRBD1. Germline V gene sequence: CDR1 SGDLS, CDR2 YYNGEE. Germline trimming cut 4 bases from V and 5 bases from J; bases unmatched to any gene: 9. The CDR3 loop spans 15 amino acids. CDR3 nucleotides: TGTGCCAGCAGCCGGGACAGATGGTTCGATCAGCCCCAGCATTTT. Its translation: CASSRDRWFDQPQHF.

The chain carries TRBV4-2 and TRBJ2-1; D is possibly TRBD1 (6 bases). The CDR3 is made up of 15 amino acids. Germline CDR1 LGHNA, CDR2 YNFKEQ. Between the trimmed V and J ends, which lost 1 base and 4 bases, there was a span of 11 bases. The CDR3 loop reads CASSQARQVYNEQFF. The CDR3 nucleotides are TGTGCCAGCAGCCAAGCGAGACAGGTATACAATGAGCAGTTCTTC.

The gene calls are TRBV5-1 and TRBJ1-1; the match to TRBD1 covers 7 bases. The ends lost 0 bases at V and 3 bases at J; junction bases unmatched: 8. Germline V lookup: CDR1 SGHRS, CDR2 YFSETQ. This CDR3 comprises 16 residues. In nucleotides, the CDR3 is TGCGCCAGCAGCTTGGGGCCGACAGGGAAGGACACTGAAGCTTTCTTT. Protein: CASSLGPTGKDTEAFF.

The chain couples TRBV19 to TRBJ2-5, with D possibly matching TRBD1 (6 bases). CDR1 is LNHDA, CDR2 SQIVND, per germline (reference sequence). There are 14 residues in the CDR3. V lost 0 bases and J 4 bases, leaving 9 bases between the germline ends. The CDR3 sequence is CASSIEGRGETQYF. Written as DNA, the CDR3 is TGTGCCAGTAGTATAGAGGGCAGGGGAGAGACCCAGTACTTC.

This sequence joins TRBV10-3 and TRBJ1-1; TRBD1 aligns across 7 bases. V dropped 5 bases and J dropped 7; count of bases not matched to a gene: 4. Germline assignment: CDR1 ENHRY and CDR2 SYGVKD. This CDR3 region has 12 residues. The CDR3 DNA follows: TGTGCCATCAGTCAGACAGGGAATGAAGCTTTCTTT. This translates into CAISQTGNEAFF.

The rearrangement uses TRBV5-1 and TRBJ2-2, with D perhaps TRBD2 (5 bases). Germline lookup yields CDR1 SGHRS and CDR2 YFSETQ. The germline V and J ends were trimmed by 8 bases and 0 bases, with 17 bases remaining between them. This CDR3 has 16 amino acids. CDR3 sequence (DNA): TGCGCCAGTACGCCCTACACGGGGACGAACACCGGGGAGCTGTTTTTT. It is translated as CASTPYTGTNTGELFF.

The chain couples TRBV5-1 to TRBJ1-2; D gene ambiguous. Trimming left V 4 bases short and J 5 bases short, with 9 bases between. Germline V gene lookup returns CDR1 SGHRS and CDR2 YFSETQ. The CDR3 contains 12 residues. CDR3 residues: CASSPRTYGYTF. CDR3 in DNA: TGCGCCAGCAGCCCCAGAACGTATGGCTACACCTTC.